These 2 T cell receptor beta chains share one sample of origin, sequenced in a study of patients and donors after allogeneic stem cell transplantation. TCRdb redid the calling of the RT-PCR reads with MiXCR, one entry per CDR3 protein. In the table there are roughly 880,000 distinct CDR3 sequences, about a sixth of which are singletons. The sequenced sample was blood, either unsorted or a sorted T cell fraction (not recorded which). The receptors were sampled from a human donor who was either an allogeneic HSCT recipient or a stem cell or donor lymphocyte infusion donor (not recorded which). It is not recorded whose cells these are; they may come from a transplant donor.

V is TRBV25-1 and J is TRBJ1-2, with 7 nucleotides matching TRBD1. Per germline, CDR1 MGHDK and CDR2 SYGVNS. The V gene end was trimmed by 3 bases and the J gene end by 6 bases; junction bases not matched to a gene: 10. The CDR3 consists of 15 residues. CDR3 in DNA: TGTGCCAGCAGTGATAGGTTAACAGGGGCGAATGGCTACACCTTC. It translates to CASSDRLTGANGYTF.

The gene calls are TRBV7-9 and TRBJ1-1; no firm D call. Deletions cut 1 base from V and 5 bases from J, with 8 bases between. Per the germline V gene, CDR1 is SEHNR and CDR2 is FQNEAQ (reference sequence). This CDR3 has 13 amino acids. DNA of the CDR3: TGTGCCAGCAGCTTAGAGGAGTGGACTGAAGCTTTCTTT. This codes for CASSLEEWTEAFF.